The 14 T cell receptor beta chains given below trace back to one sample, sequenced in a study of monozygotic twins with inflammatory bowel disease. TCRdb re-called the 5' RACE reads and catalogs CDR3 proteins one per entry, DNA excluded. In total, the table holds 80,000 or so distinct CDR3 sequences. Sequencing used blood. These receptors all stem from a human donor with ulcerative colitis or Crohn's disease, or a healthy co-twin of an affected twin (not recorded which).

The chain combines TRBV24-1 with TRBJ1-5; TCRdb lists TRBD1, though no DNA is available to test this call. The CDR3 is 13 amino acids. Germline CDR1 and CDR2: KGHDR and SFDVKD. CDR3 in amino acids: CATSDPGNQPQHF.

The chain links TRBV29-1 to TRBJ2-5; TCRdb's assignment of TRBD1 cannot be checked, as there is no DNA. Germline V gives CDR1 SQVTM, CDR2 ANQGSEA. CDR3 size: 12 residues. CDR3 amino acids: CSPQGPGETQYF. Drawing the rest from reference TRBV29-1 and TRBJ2-5, the complete variable domain is SAVISQKPSRDICQRGTSLTIQCQVDSQVTMMFWYRQQPGQSLTLIATANQGSEATYESGFVIDKFPISRPNLTFSTLTVSNMSPEDSSIYLCSPQGPGETQYFGPGTRLLVL.

This sequence joins TRBV5-4 and TRBJ2-1; TCRdb indicates TRBD2, and absent DNA this call remains unverified. The CDR3 has 15 amino acids. The germline gives CDR1 SGHNT, CDR2 YYREEE (reference sequence). The CDR3 here is CASSLEDTTGNEQFF.

V is TRBV20-1 and J is TRBJ2-1; the D call from TCRdb, TRBD2, cannot be confirmed without DNA. Germline-derived CDR1 and CDR2 are DFQATT and SNEGSKA (reference sequence). This CDR3 has 12 amino acids. The CDR3 sequence: CSAWGGLSEQFF.

V usage is TRBV18 and J usage is TRBJ1-5; there is no DNA to check the TCRdb D call of TRBD1. CDR1 and CDR2 from the germline V gene are KGHSH and LQKENI. This CDR3 comprises 17 residues. The chain's CDR3 is CASSPYGPGVSNQPQHF. The variable domain in full, completed from reference TRBV18 and TRBJ1-5, reads NAGVMQNPRHLVRRRGQEARLRCSPMKGHSHVYWYRQLPEEGLKFMVYLQKENIIDESGMPKERFSAEFPKEGPSILRIQQVVRGDSAAYFCASSPYGPGVSNQPQHFGDGTRLSIL.

The V gene is TRBV11-2, the J gene TRBJ2-7. The CDR3 has 14 amino acids. Germline V lookup: CDR1 SGHAT, CDR2 FQNNGV. This CDR3 is CASSPDSGSYEQYF.

The chain joins TRBV7-9 to TRBJ2-2; no DNA is available, so the TRBD1 call from TCRdb remains unchecked. Per the germline V gene, CDR1 is SEHNR and CDR2 is FQNEAQ (reference sequence). This CDR3 comprises 17 residues. CDR3 sequence: CASSLSFTGDYTGELFF.

This chain joins TRBV9 and TRBJ2-3. The CDR3 totals 14 residues. Germline lookup yields CDR1 SGDLS and CDR2 YYNGEE. CDR3 residues: CASSVPSGGDTQYF.

The genes are TRBV7-8 and TRBJ2-7; TCRdb calls TRBD1, which cannot be checked without DNA. The CDR3 spans 15 residues. Germline V gene data show CDR1 as SGHVS and CDR2 as FQNEAQ. This CDR3 is CASSLGHGASYEQYF.

V and J are TRBV27 and TRBJ2-3; as DNA is missing, the TRBD1 call by TCRdb cannot be tested. The V gene's germline CDR1 is MNHEY and CDR2 SMNVEV (reference sequence). There are 15 residues in the CDR3. CDR3 sequence reads: CASSLSVQGADTQYF.

The chain uses TRBV4-2 and TRBJ2-4; TCRdb's D call of TRBD1 is untestable without DNA. Per germline, CDR1 LGHNA and CDR2 YNFKEQ. CDR3 size: 16 residues. The CDR3 loop reads CASSPYGGAEGNIQYF.

This chain joins TRBV12-3 or TRBV12-4 and TRBJ2-7; TCRdb proposes TRBD2, but this gene call is untestable without DNA. There are 15 residues in the CDR3. CDR3 sequence reads: CASRDAGALSYEQYF.

The rearrangement links TRBV7-6 to TRBJ2-7. Germline CDR1 SGHVS, CDR2 FNYEAQ. The CDR3 extends over 14 amino acids. The CDR3 protein is CASSLTRSPYEQYF.

The gene calls are TRBV2 and TRBJ2-7. This CDR3 spans 11 amino acids. Germline values: CDR1 SNHLY, CDR2 FYNNEI. The CDR3 reads CASSVQYEQYF.